This TCR beta chain stems from a study of blood T cell repertoires in COVID-19. At the level of the study: The origin of the acute and convalescent COVID-19 samples was the United States, Italy and Spain. PBMCs, B-cell-depleted T cells, or T cells provided the cDNA or gDNA that made up the material.

How the authors handled the data: Amplification of reference gene primers provided the estimated nucleated cell counts. Only in-frame clones appear in the TCRdb table, and some are missing; sequencing was by immunoSEQ multiplex PCR. V, J and clone size were drawn from that table, and D and trimming were deduced from the DNA. The table lists 15,000 to 20,000 clones, about 85% of them singletons. The V segment lost 6 bases and the J segment 0 bases; nucleotides outside the gene matches: 0. The germline CDR1 and CDR2 sequences are SNHLY and FYNNEI. This CDR3 is built from 14 residues. The chain joins TRBV2 to TRBJ2-4; 9 bases are shared with TRBD1. Specimen: peripheral blood. The clonotype comes from an older man with acute or convalescent COVID-19. This chain's CDR3 is CASRTGGAKNIQYF. CDR3 coding DNA: TGTGCCAGCAGGACAGGGGGAGCCAAAAACATTCAGTACTTC.